The 24 T cell receptor beta chains below were found in one sample sequenced in a study of blood T cell repertoires in COVID-19. This table comes from immunoSEQ multiplex PCR, and its TCRdb copy is limited to in-frame clones, with some not included. The sample yields roughly 250,000 clones, approximately 90% seen once. The sample was peripheral blood. The receptor set was obtained from a man aged 25 to 45 with acute or convalescent COVID-19.

The chain couples TRBV3-1 (or the pseudogene TRBV3-2) to TRBJ2-3; 8 nucleotides align to TRBD2. CDR1 LGHDT and CDR2 YNNKEL come from the germline V gene (reference sequence). Trimming at V came to 0 bases and at J to 5 bases, leaving 4 bases not matched to a gene. This CDR3 is 15 amino acids long. The CDR3: CASSQERLAGDTQYF. Here the CDR3 DNA reads TGTGCCAGCAGCCAAGAGCGGCTAGCGGGAGATACGCAGTATTTT.

The chain is built from TRBV9 and TRBJ1-1; D is unresolved. Deletions cut 3 bases from V and 2 bases from J, with 8 bases between. Germline CDR1 and CDR2: SGDLS and YYNGEE. The length of the CDR3 is 13 residues. CDR3 in DNA: TGTGCCAGCAGCGAGACACCTAACACTGAAGCTTTCTTT. The encoded protein is CASSETPNTEAFF.

The chain joins TRBV18 to TRBJ2-1; 10 bases fit TRBD2. V shed 1 base, J shed 9 bases, and the junction held 12 bases outside the gene matches. This CDR3 is 17 amino acids long. Germline CDR1 is KGHSH and CDR2 is LQKENI. This CDR3 is CASSPRADSGRSGEQFF. CDR3 DNA sequence: TGTGCCAGCTCACCACGAGCCGATAGCGGGAGGAGCGGTGAGCAGTTCTTC.

The chain uses TRBV9 and TRBJ2-4; no clear D. V was trimmed by 0 bases and J by 7 bases, leaving 8 bases between them. The CDR3 loop spans 13 amino acids. Germline values: CDR1 SGDLS, CDR2 YYNGEE. The CDR3 reads CASSVGEENIQYF. CDR3 DNA sequence: TGTGCCAGCAGCGTAGGCGAAGAGAACATTCAGTACTTC.

This rearrangement joins TRBV2 to TRBJ1-2; 7 bases are shared with TRBD1. The CDR3 is 15 amino acids. Losses at the gene ends were 4 bases for V and 4 bases for J; bases not matched to a gene: 9. Germline values: CDR1 SNHLY, CDR2 FYNNEI. For the CDR3, the DNA is TGTGCCAGCAGTGGCTTACAGGGGACTTCCTATGGCTACACCTTC. Amino acids: CASSGLQGTSYGYTF.

This clone was detected only once. This chain links TRBV5-4 with TRBJ1-2; D is ambiguous. Germline assignment: CDR1 SGHNT and CDR2 YYREEE (reference sequence). The CDR3 is made up of 14 amino acids. With 2 bases removed from V and 8 bases from J, the gap between germline ends came to 16 bases. The CDR3: CASSLREGRGGYTF. As DNA, the CDR3 is TGTGCCAGCAGCTTAAGAGAAGGGAGAGGGGGCTACACCTTC.

This sequence joins TRBV7-3 and TRBJ2-1; D is possibly TRBD1 (5 bases). CDR3 size: 16 residues. Per the germline V gene, CDR1 is SGHTA and CDR2 is FQGTGA. Trimming stripped 2 bases from V and 0 bases from J, with 11 bases between. CDR3 region: CASSLLGASSYNEQFF. The CDR3 DNA reads TGTGCCAGCAGCTTACTTGGGGCCAGCTCCTACAATGAGCAGTTCTTC. The full variable domain, rest sourced from reference TRBV7-3 and TRBJ2-1, is GAGVSQTPSNKVTEKGKYVELRCDPISGHTALYWYRQSLGQGPEFLIYFQGTGAADDSGLPNDRFFAVRPEGSVSTLKIQRTERGDSAVYLCASSLLGASSYNEQFFGPGTRLTVL.

The V gene is TRBV24-1, the J gene TRBJ2-1; perhaps TRBD2 as D (5 bases). The CDR3 consists of 12 residues. CDR1 is KGHDR and CDR2 is SFDVKD in the germline V gene. Trimming took off 7 bases at V and 3 bases at J, with 6 bases between the two ends. CDR3 bases: TGTGCCACCAGCCGGGACTACAATGAGCAGTTCTTC. Protein sequence: CATSRDYNEQFF.

The rearrangement links TRBV30 to TRBJ2-1, with 7 bases that match TRBD2. Trimming removed 2 bases from V and 2 bases from J; junction bases left unmatched: 9. The CDR3 contains 16 residues. Germline-derived CDR1 and CDR2 are GTSNPN and SVGIG (reference sequence). The CDR3 loop reads CAWSIPGGDTYNEQFF. CDR3 nucleotide sequence: TGTGCCTGGAGTATCCCGGGAGGAGATACCTACAATGAGCAGTTCTTC.

The rearrangement uses TRBV3-1 (or the pseudogene TRBV3-2) and TRBJ2-7, with TRBD1 matching 8 bases. CDR3 size: 17 residues. Germline CDR1 LGHDT, CDR2 YNNKEL (reference sequence). Trimming cost V 2 bases and J 2 bases; bases outside gene matches: 11. Written as DNA, the CDR3 is TGTGCCAGCAGCCAATATACTACAGGGGGTAAGACCTACGAGCAGTACTTC. It specifies CASSQYTTGGKTYEQYF.

The J gene is TRBJ2-1, the V gene TRBV20-1; no clear D gene. Looked up from germline, CDR1 is DFQATT and CDR2 is SNEGSKA (reference sequence). This CDR3 has 13 residues. Deletions cut 3 bases from V and 9 bases from J, with 15 bases between. CDR3 amino acids: CSASNGVFSEQFF. DNA for the CDR3: TGCAGTGCTAGTAATGGAGTGTTTAGTGAGCAGTTCTTC.

The chain joins TRBV11-2 to TRBJ1-5; D gene unclear. The V end lost 0 bases, the J end lost 0 bases, and 6 bases lay between the germline ends. Germline V gene sequence: CDR1 SGHAT, CDR2 FQNNGV. The CDR3 contains 15 residues. Here the CDR3 reads CASSLDRLSNQPQHF. CDR3 sequence (DNA): TGTGCCAGCAGCTTAGACAGACTTAGCAATCAGCCCCAGCATTTT.

V is TRBV20-1 and J is TRBJ1-5; tentatively, D is TRBD1 (5 bases). The CDR3 runs 14 residues. Trimming removed 3 bases at V and 9 bases at J, with 18 bases between. The V gene's germline CDR1 is DFQATT and CDR2 SNEGSKA (reference sequence). The CDR3 here is CSASEQAPYGPQHF. The CDR3 nucleotides read TGCAGTGCTAGTGAACAGGCCCCTTATGGGCCCCAGCATTTT.

The chain recombines TRBV19 with TRBJ1-4; TRBD1 aligns across 9 bases. The CDR3 has 15 amino acids. CDR1 LNHDA and CDR2 SQIVND come from the germline V gene (reference sequence). V lost 6 bases, J lost 11 bases, and 13 bases stayed unmatched. CDR3 sequence (DNA): TGTGCCAGTAGCCTGACAGGGGGAGCAATGCCTAAACTGTTTTTT. Its protein is CASSLTGGAMPKLFF.

CDR3 loop: CASSSRLAGAYEQYF. The CDR3, as DNA: TGTGCCAGCAGTTCCCGACTAGCGGGAGCCTACGAGCAGTACTTC. V usage is TRBV27 and J usage is TRBJ2-7; 12 bases fit TRBD2. CDR1 and CDR2 (germline): MNHEY, SMNVEV (reference sequence). V lost 4 bases and J lost 2; bases outside the gene matches: 3. The CDR3 contains 15 residues.

V gene TRBV9 combines with J gene TRBJ2-5; 7 nucleotides align to TRBD2. Per the germline V gene, CDR1 is SGDLS and CDR2 is YYNGEE. The CDR3 runs to 13 residues. Germline trimming cut 3 bases from V and 5 bases from J; bases unmatched to any gene: 4. The CDR3 nucleotides read TGTGCCAGCAGCGGGACTAGTTGGGAGACCCAGTACTTC. Amino acids: CASSGTSWETQYF.

V gene TRBV21-1 combines with J gene TRBJ2-5; TRBD2 reflects the table's D call only, with no check against the DNA. TRBV21-1 is flagged as a pseudogene. The CDR3 covers 13 residues. CDR3 sequence: CAHNDWYQETQYF. The CDR3 bases are TGTGCCCACAACGACTGGTACCAAGAGACCCAGTACTTC.

This chain joins TRBV4-1 and TRBJ2-2; perhaps TRBD2 as D (5 bases). CDR1 and CDR2 from the germline V gene are MGHRA and YSYEKL. The CDR3 extends over 17 amino acids. The V end was cut by 3 bases, the J end by 0 bases, with 14 bases between. The CDR3 protein is CASSHQVGGPNTGELFF. CDR3 in DNA: TGCGCCAGCAGCCACCAAGTGGGCGGGCCGAACACCGGGGAGCTGTTTTTT.

The V call is TRBV28, the J call TRBJ1-5; 8 bases align to TRBD1. The germline CDR1 and CDR2 sequences are MDHEN and SYDVKM. V shed 3 bases, J shed 2 bases, and the junction held 15 bases outside the gene matches. This CDR3 spans 19 amino acids. This chain's CDR3 is CASSLLQGAASLGNQPQHF. In nucleotides, the CDR3 is TGTGCCAGCAGTTTGCTTCAGGGGGCGGCCTCTTTGGGCAATCAGCCCCAGCATTTT.

The rearrangement joins TRBV7-3 to TRBJ1-2, with TRBD1 matching 12 bases. The CDR3 loop spans 13 amino acids. CDR1 and CDR2 (germline): SGHTA, FQGTGA. J was trimmed by 9 bases and V by 4 bases; bases with no gene match: 3. The CDR3: CASSWGQGASYTF. CDR3 coding DNA: TGTGCCAGCAGCTGGGGACAGGGGGCGAGCTACACCTTC.

The chain carries TRBV7-6 and TRBJ2-5; 9 bases line up with TRBD2. The trim removed 2 bases at V and 5 bases at J, leaving 6 bases unmatched. Germline CDR1 is SGHVS and CDR2 is FNYEAQ. The CDR3 runs to 15 residues. CDR3 sequence: CASSLPRGGGETQYF. CDR3 DNA: TGTGCCAGCAGCTTACCGCGGGGGGGCGGGGAGACCCAGTACTTC. Combining the CDR3 with reference TRBV7-6 and TRBJ2-5 gives the whole variable domain GAGVSQSPRYKVTKRGQDVALRCDPISGHVSLYWYRQALGQGPEFLTYFNYEAQQDKSGLPNDRFSAERPEGSISTLTIQRTEQRDSAMYRCASSLPRGGGETQYFGPGTRLLVL.

In DNA form, the CDR3 reads TGTGCCAGCAGCTTGGGGCTAGCGGGAGGAGAAGATACGCAGTATTTT. Translated: CASSLGLAGGEDTQYF. The chain is built from TRBV7-9 and TRBJ2-3; TRBD2 matches 11 bases. With V trimmed by 3 bases and J by 5 bases, 7 bases remained unmatched. This CDR3 is 16 amino acids long. Germline CDR1 reads SEHNR; CDR2 reads FQNEAQ (reference sequence).

The chain joins TRBV2 to TRBJ1-5; maybe TRBD1 (6 bases). V lost 6 bases and J lost 0, with 12 bases in between. This CDR3 comprises 15 residues. Germline values: CDR1 SNHLY, CDR2 FYNNEI. CDR3 bases: TGTGCCAGCAGGACGGACAGTTATAGCAATCAGCCCCAGCATTTT. Amino acid sequence: CASRTDSYSNQPQHF.

The V gene is TRBV4-1, the J gene TRBJ2-7; TRBD2 matches 15 bases. The V and J ends lost 0 bases and 2 bases, in that order; junction bases with no gene match: 8. Germline CDR1 reads MGHRA; CDR2 reads YSYEKL. This CDR3 contains 19 residues. Here the CDR3 reads CASSQEGTSGGTTPYEQYF. The CDR3 DNA sequence: TGCGCCAGCAGCCAAGAGGGGACTAGCGGGGGGACAACCCCCTACGAGCAGTACTTC.